The clone carrying this T cell receptor (beta chain) was seen a few times. Its specificity is unknown. The data are from a study of CD8+ T cells in alopecia areata. Study observations and caveats: Numerous expanded lesional clones remained in scalp and blood during tofacitinib.

The germline gives CDR1 PRHDT, CDR2 FYEKMQ (reference sequence). This CDR3 has 14 residues. Trimming took 3 bases from V and 1 from J, leaving 9 bases between them. Isolated RNA was reverse transcribed into cDNA used as the sequencing template. Assay used: immunoSEQ multiplex PCR; TCRdb lists only in-frame clones, some missing. The sample lists 150,000 to 200,000 clones, less than 65% seen once, with 0.85% to 1.3% in the top ten. The treatment denotes: oral pan-JAK inhibitor, 5-10 mg twice daily. This TCR was sampled from a human donor with alopecia areata. The chain joins TRBV13 to TRBJ1-1; D gene uncertain. The sample here was CD4+ T cells sorted from blood, taken at week 24, from a patient treated with tofacitinib. In DNA form, the CDR3 reads TGTGCCAGCAGCTTTTTCTGGACGAACACTGAAGCTTTCTTT. As protein: CASSFFWTNTEAFF.